Each of the 19 T cell receptor beta chains below was sequenced from the same sample in a study of a mutant IDH1 vaccine in newly diagnosed glioma. Only in-frame clones appear in the TCRdb table, and some are missing; sequencing was by immunoSEQ multiplex PCR. The sample records about 15,000 clones, 80% to 90% being singletons. Time point specified: baseline, week 1 (first vaccination visit). Treatment indicated: pre-vaccination baseline after standard-of-care therapy. The source was PBMCs, collected from a glioma patient treated with radiotherapy, temozolomide or both. The source is a middle-aged woman with glioma. Some clones in this sample may be carry-over from other donors' samples.

V is TRBV11-2 and J is TRBJ2-1, with 9 bases matching TRBD2. V shed 5 bases, J shed 8 bases, and the junction held 10 bases outside the gene matches. The CDR3 has 15 amino acids. The germline V gene encodes CDR1 SGHAT and CDR2 FQNNGV. In DNA, the CDR3 is TGTGCCAGCAGCCCCCGGATAGCGGGAGTATATGAGCAGTTCTTC. This encodes CASSPRIAGVYEQFF. Drawing the rest from reference TRBV11-2 and TRBJ2-1, the complete variable domain is EAGVAQSPRYKIIEKRQSVAFWCNPISGHATLYWYQQILGQGPKLLIQFQNNGVVDDSQLPKDRFSAERLKGVDSTLKIQPAKLEDSAVYLCASSPRIAGVYEQFFGPGTRLTVL.

The chain is built from TRBV10-1 and TRBJ2-1; D is perhaps TRBD2 (6 bases). Trimming removed 4 bases from V and 6 bases from J, with 19 bases in between. This CDR3 contains 16 residues. CDR1 WNHNN and CDR2 SYGVQD come from the germline V gene (reference sequence). CDR3 nucleotides: TGCGCCAGCAGTGTTGCGGCCAGCGGAGCGGGCAATGAGCAGTTCTTC. The encoded protein is CASSVAASGAGNEQFF.

The chain uses TRBV19 and TRBJ2-3; 8 nucleotides agree with TRBD2. J was trimmed by 0 bases and V by 5 bases; bases with no gene match: 10. This CDR3 spans 17 amino acids. Germline V lookup: CDR1 LNHDA, CDR2 SQIVND (reference sequence). The CDR3 sequence: CASSASLAGYSTDTQYF. CDR3 coding DNA: TGTGCCAGTAGTGCAAGTTTAGCGGGATATAGCACAGATACGCAGTATTTT.

There are a few counts of this clone. The gene calls are TRBV4-1 and TRBJ1-1; D remains ambiguous. The ends were cut back, 6 bases at V and 1 base at J, with 12 bases in the middle. CDR1 and CDR2 (germline): MGHRA, YSYEKL. There are 14 residues in the CDR3. CDR3 in amino acids: CASRGVLRNTEAFF. The CDR3 nucleotides read TGCGCCAGCAGGGGAGTTTTAAGGAACACTGAAGCTTTCTTT.

This clone was recorded a few times. J is TRBJ2-5 and V is TRBV19; 7 positions agree with TRBD2. Germline CDR1 and CDR2: LNHDA and SQIVND (reference sequence). The CDR3 runs to 14 residues. Unmatched junction bases numbered 8, after V lost 4 bases and J lost 6 bases. DNA for the CDR3: TGTGCCAGTAGTACTACGGGAGGTGGTCAGACCCAGTACTTC. It is translated as CASSTTGGGQTQYF.

The chain has TRBV16 and TRBJ1-2; D ambiguous. V was pared by 2 bases and J by 7 bases, with 8 bases between. The germline gives CDR1 KGHSY, CDR2 FQNENV. This CDR3 region has 12 residues. Here the CDR3 DNA reads TGTGCCAGCAGCCAAGGCGAGTTTGGCTACACCTTC. Its protein product is CASSQGEFGYTF.

The chain recombines TRBV7-6 with TRBJ2-2, with D tentatively TRBD1 or TRBD2 (6 bases each). Germline V CDR1 and CDR2: SGHVS, FNYEAQ. This CDR3 has 16 amino acids. V gave up 0 bases and J gave up 5 bases, with 13 bases separating them. CDR3 in amino acids: CASSLAPGAFTGELFF. The CDR3 DNA reads as TGTGCCAGCAGCTTAGCCCCGGGGGCGTTTACCGGGGAGCTGTTTTTT.

The chain recombines TRBV4-1 with TRBJ1-1; D unresolved. The CDR3 length is 14 residues. Looked up from germline, CDR1 is MGHRA and CDR2 is YSYEKL. Trimming cost V 6 bases and J 0 bases, with 11 bases left between them. Written as DNA, the CDR3 is TGCGCCAGCAGATCGACGGGGTTGAACACTGAAGCTTTCTTT. This sequence encodes CASRSTGLNTEAFF.

The rearrangement links TRBV6-1 to TRBJ1-1; 7 bases match TRBD1. CDR3 length: 15 residues. V shed 7 bases and J 0 bases; nucleotides not matched to a gene: 8. Germline V gene data show CDR1 as MNHNS and CDR2 as SASEGT. In DNA form, the CDR3 reads TGTGCCAGCATTCCCAGGGGGGCCTTGAACACTGAAGCTTTCTTT. It is translated as CASIPRGALNTEAFF.

The chain employs TRBV30 and TRBJ1-1, with 8 nucleotides matching TRBD1. The trim removed 1 base at V and 1 base at J, leaving 5 bases unmatched. CDR1 is GTSNPN and CDR2 is SVGIG in the germline V gene (reference sequence). The CDR3 consists of 15 residues. The CDR3 reads CAWSGDRYRNTEAFF. CDR3 coding DNA: TGTGCCTGGAGTGGGGACAGGTACAGGAACACTGAAGCTTTCTTT.

This chain uses TRBV27 with TRBJ1-5; D gene uncertain. This CDR3 comprises 13 residues. Looked up from germline, CDR1 is MNHEY and CDR2 is SMNVEV (reference sequence). V was pared by 5 bases and J by 8 bases, with 13 bases between. The CDR3 coding sequence is TGTGCCAGCAGTCCGCCCGGAAGGGAGCCCCAGCATTTT. This encodes CASSPPGREPQHF.

This chain links TRBV5-6 with TRBJ1-2, with 8 bases lining up with TRBD1. The V gene's germline CDR1 is SGHDT and CDR2 YYEEEE. The CDR3 sequence is 14 residues long. After removal of 0 bases from V and 9 bases from J, the junction contained 7 bases not matched to a gene. The CDR3 DNA is TGTGCCAGCAGCTTGGTGGGACAGGACTGGAGCTACACCTTC. Translating gives CASSLVGQDWSYTF.

As regards this clone: One junction end does not reproduce the germline sequence, and a read error may be involved. The V and J genes are TRBV27 and TRBJ1-6; TRBD1 might be the D (6 bases). The CDR3 sequence is 15 residues long. Germline V lookup: CDR1 MNHEY, CDR2 SMNVEV (reference sequence). As DNA, the CDR3 is TGTGCCAGCAGTTTAGGGGGGGCTCGTAATTCAGCCCTCCACTTT. This codes for CASSLGGARNSALHF.

This clone showed up just once. V gene TRBV18 combines with J gene TRBJ1-1; 8 nucleotides match TRBD1. This CDR3 comprises 13 residues. V lost 8 bases, J lost 4 bases, and 6 bases stayed unmatched. Germline lookup yields CDR1 KGHSH and CDR2 LQKENI. CDR3 region: CASVRDRSTEAFF. In DNA form, the CDR3 reads TGTGCCAGCGTCCGGGACAGGTCCACTGAAGCTTTCTTT.

J is TRBJ1-5 and V is TRBV10-3; no clear D gene. Germline-derived CDR1 and CDR2 are ENHRY and SYGVKD. The CDR3 runs to 15 residues. Trimming stripped 0 bases from V and 1 base from J, with 7 bases between. CDR3 protein: CAISESMDSNQPQHF. Here the CDR3 DNA reads TGTGCCATCAGTGAGTCTATGGACAGCAATCAGCCCCAGCATTTT.

J is TRBJ1-1 and V is TRBV5-1; the match to TRBD1 covers 9 bases. CDR3 length: 14 amino acids. Germline CDR1 is SGHRS and CDR2 is YFSETQ. V shed 0 bases and J 6 bases; nucleotides not matched to a gene: 3. The CDR3 reads CASSLGDRAPEAFF. CDR3 nucleotides: TGCGCCAGCAGCTTGGGGGACAGGGCCCCTGAAGCTTTCTTT.

The CDR3 DNA follows: TGTGCCAGCTCATCTACAGGGGGGAATTCACCCCTCCACTTT. It yields the protein CASSSTGGNSPLHF. The V call is TRBV18, the J call TRBJ1-6; 8 bases agree with TRBD1. The germline CDR1 and CDR2 sequences are KGHSH and LQKENI. V was clipped by 5 bases and J by 7 bases; unmatched bases: 4. This CDR3 is 14 amino acids long.

The V call is TRBV19, the J call TRBJ2-2, with D tentatively TRBD1 (9 bases). The CDR3 extends over 22 amino acids. Per germline, CDR1 LNHDA and CDR2 SQIVND (reference sequence). V lost 4 bases and J lost 5, with 35 bases in between. The CDR3 sequence: CASSRGVGQGLGSGIRTGELFF. In DNA, the CDR3 is TGTGCCAGTAGTAGGGGGGTGGGACAGGGTTTGGGTAGCGGGATCCGAACCGGGGAGCTGTTTTTT. Using reference TRBV19 and TRBJ2-2 for the parts outside the CDR3, the full variable domain is DGGITQSPKYLFRKEGQNVTLSCEQNLNHDAMYWYRQDPGQGLRLIYYSQIVNDFQKGDIAEGYSVSREKKESFPLTVTSAQKNPTAFYLCASSRGVGQGLGSGIRTGELFFGEGSRLTVL.

The V and J genes are TRBV19 and TRBJ2-3; perhaps TRBD1 as D (5 bases). Germline V gene sequence: CDR1 LNHDA, CDR2 SQIVND (reference sequence). The germline V and J ends were trimmed by 4 bases and 0 bases, with 11 bases remaining between them. The CDR3 has 15 residues. CDR3 nucleotide sequence: TGTGCCAGTAGTAGCTTTGGGGCGAGCACAGATACGCAGTATTTT. It yields the protein CASSSFGASTDTQYF. The full variable domain, its missing parts supplied by reference TRBV19 and TRBJ2-3, is DGGITQSPKYLFRKEGQNVTLSCEQNLNHDAMYWYRQDPGQGLRLIYYSQIVNDFQKGDIAEGYSVSREKKESFPLTVTSAQKNPTAFYLCASSSFGASTDTQYFGPGTRLTVL.